The clone carrying this T cell receptor beta chain occurred many times. A single record per CDR3 protein comes from TCRdb applying MiXCR to the 5' RACE reads. The table has about 120,000 distinct CDR3 sequences, more than 10% seen once; the top ten hold 24%. Germline V lookup: CDR1 SGHVS, CDR2 FQNEAQ. Trimming removed 1 base from V and 3 bases from J, with 11 bases in between. The CDR3 length is 15 residues. Documented time point: blood at routine non-recurrence follow-up after resection. No cell sorting; template was whole RNA from tumor, lung tissue or PBMC. The data belong to a study of spatial heterogeneity in lung cancer.

V usage is TRBV7-8 and J usage is TRBJ2-3, with D perhaps assigned TRBD1 or TRBD2 (7 bases each). This TCR came from a female donor with early-stage non-small cell lung cancer. The sample was PBMCs, taken at follow-up. The CDR3 spells CASSLGGGQTDTQYF. DNA for the CDR3: TGTGCCAGCAGCTTAGGCGGGGGACAGACAGATACGCAGTATTTT.